This TCR beta chain was identified in a study of control samples from healthy donors and cancer patients. Trimming at V came to 5 bases and at J to 3 bases, leaving 5 bases not matched to a gene. Germline V gives CDR1 LNHDA, CDR2 SQIVND (reference sequence). The CDR3 is 15 amino acids. Using immunoSEQ multiplex PCR, the repertoire was profiled, and TCRdb retains in-frame clones only, with some absent. The profile shows 100,000 or so clones, roughly 91% of them singletons. The specimen was blood. The source is a man between 25 and 39 years old in good health. This chain joins TRBV19 and TRBJ2-7; 12 bases fit TRBD2. CDR3 coding DNA: TGTGCCAGTAGTCTACGACTAGCGGGAGACTACGAGCAGTACTTC. Amino acids: CASSLRLAGDYEQYF.